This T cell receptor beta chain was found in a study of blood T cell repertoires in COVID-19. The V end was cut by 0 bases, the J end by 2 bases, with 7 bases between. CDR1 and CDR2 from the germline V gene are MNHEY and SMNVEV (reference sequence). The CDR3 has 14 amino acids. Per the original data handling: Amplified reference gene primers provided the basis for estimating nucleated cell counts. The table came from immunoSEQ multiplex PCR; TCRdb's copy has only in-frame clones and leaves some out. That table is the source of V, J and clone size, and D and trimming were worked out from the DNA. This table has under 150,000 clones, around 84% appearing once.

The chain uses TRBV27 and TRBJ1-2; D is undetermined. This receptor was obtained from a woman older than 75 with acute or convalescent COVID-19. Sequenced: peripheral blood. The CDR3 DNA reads TGTGCCAGCAGTTTATCTTCAGGAAACTATGGCTACACCTTC. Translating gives CASSLSSGNYGYTF.